This TCR beta chain was captured by sequencing in a study of shared clonotypes between healthy human individuals. This clone was seen only once. The antigen is not known. Study-wide points: Rarefaction exposed incomplete sorted-subset sequencing despite large depth.

Profiled with immunoSEQ multiplex PCR; TCRdb holds only in-frame clones, not every one. The data show approximately 1.1 million clones, with 78% seen just once and under 0.65% held by the top ten. Nashville, Tennessee was home to all donors, each a Caucasian adult. The germline V gene has CDR1 MNHEY and CDR2 SMNVEV (reference sequence). CDR3 size: 16 residues. Trimming at V came to 8 bases and at J to 3 bases, leaving 14 bases not matched to a gene. The rearrangement links TRBV27 to TRBJ2-3, with 7 bases fitting TRBD1. The sample taken for sequencing was memory CD4+ T cells from PBMCs. The subset was: CD45RA-negative fraction. The receptor was isolated from a man aged 18 to 30 in good health. Some clones in this sample may be carry-over from other donors' samples. The CDR3 nucleotides are TGTGCCAGCCGCCCCCCTGACGGCAGGGGGACAGATACGCAGTATTTT. It is translated as CASRPPDGRGTDTQYF.